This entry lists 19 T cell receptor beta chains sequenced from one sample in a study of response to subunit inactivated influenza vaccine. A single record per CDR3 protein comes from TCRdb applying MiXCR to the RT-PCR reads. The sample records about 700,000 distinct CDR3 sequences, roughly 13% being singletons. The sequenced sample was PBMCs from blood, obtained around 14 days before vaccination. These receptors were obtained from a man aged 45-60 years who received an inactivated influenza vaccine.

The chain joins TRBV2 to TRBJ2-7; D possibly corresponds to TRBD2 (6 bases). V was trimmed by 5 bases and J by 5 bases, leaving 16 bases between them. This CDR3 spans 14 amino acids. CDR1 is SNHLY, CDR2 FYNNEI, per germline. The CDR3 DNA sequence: TGTGCCAGCAGTCGACCCGGAGGGGAAGACGAGCAGTACTTC. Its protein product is CASSRPGGEDEQYF.

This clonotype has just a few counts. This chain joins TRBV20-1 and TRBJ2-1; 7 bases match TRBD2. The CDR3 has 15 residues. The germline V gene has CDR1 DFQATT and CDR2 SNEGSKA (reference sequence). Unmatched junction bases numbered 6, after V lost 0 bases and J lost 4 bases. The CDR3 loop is CSARDLAGEYNEQFF. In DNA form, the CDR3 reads TGCAGTGCTAGAGATCTCGCGGGGGAGTACAATGAGCAGTTCTTC.

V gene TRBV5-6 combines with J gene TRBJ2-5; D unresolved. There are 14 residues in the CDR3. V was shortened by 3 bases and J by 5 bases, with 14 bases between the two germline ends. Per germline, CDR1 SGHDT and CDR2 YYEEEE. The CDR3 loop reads CASSSTGPGETQYF. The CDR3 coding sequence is TGTGCCAGCAGCTCCACCGGGCCCGGGGAGACCCAGTACTTC. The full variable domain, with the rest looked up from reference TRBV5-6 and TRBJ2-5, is DAGVTQSPTHLIKTRGQQVTLRCSPKSGHDTVSWYQQALGQGPQFIFQYYEEEERQRGNFPDRFSGHQFPNYSSELNVNALLLGDSALYLCASSSTGPGETQYFGPGTRLLVL.

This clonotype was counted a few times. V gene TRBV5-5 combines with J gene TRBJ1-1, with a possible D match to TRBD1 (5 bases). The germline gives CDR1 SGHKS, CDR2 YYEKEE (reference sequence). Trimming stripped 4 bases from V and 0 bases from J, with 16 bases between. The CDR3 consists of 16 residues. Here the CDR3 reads CASSRDGGGLNTEAFF. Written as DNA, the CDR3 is TGTGCCAGCAGCCGAGACGGGGGAGGGTTGAACACTGAAGCTTTCTTT.

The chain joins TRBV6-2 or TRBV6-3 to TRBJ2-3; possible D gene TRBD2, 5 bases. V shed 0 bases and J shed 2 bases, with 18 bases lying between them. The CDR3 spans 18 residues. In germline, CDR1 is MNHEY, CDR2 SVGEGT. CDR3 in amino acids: CASSYSRVALGPTDTQYF. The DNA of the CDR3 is TGTGCCAGCAGTTACTCGAGAGTTGCACTAGGCCCCACAGATACGCAGTATTTT.

The DNA of the CDR3 is TGTGCCAGCAAGGACGTGAACACCGGGGAGCTGTTTTTT. Translating it yields CASKDVNTGELFF. The chain links TRBV12-3 or TRBV12-4 to TRBJ2-2; D is undetermined. V gave up 7 bases and J gave up 1 base, with 7 bases separating them. The CDR3 extends over 13 amino acids.

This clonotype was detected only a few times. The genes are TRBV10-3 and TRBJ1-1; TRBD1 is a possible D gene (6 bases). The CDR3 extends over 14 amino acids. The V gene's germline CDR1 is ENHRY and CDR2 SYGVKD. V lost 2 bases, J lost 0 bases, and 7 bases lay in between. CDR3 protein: CAISEGGLNTEAFF. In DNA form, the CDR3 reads TGTGCCATCAGTGAGGGGGGCCTGAACACTGAAGCTTTCTTT.

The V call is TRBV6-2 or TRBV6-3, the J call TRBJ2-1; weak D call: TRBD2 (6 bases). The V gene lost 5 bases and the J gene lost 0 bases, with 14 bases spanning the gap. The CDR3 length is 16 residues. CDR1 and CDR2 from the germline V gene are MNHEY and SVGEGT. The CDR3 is CASSRDSLSSYNEQFF. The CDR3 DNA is TGTGCCAGCAGTAGGGACTCCCTCAGCTCCTACAATGAGCAGTTCTTC.

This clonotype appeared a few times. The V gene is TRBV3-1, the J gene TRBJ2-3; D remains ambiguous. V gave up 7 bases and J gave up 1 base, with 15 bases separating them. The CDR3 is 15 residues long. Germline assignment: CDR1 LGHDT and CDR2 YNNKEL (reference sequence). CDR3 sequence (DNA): TGTGCCAGCAAATTGCAGGATATGGGCACAGATACGCAGTATTTT. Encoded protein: CASKLQDMGTDTQYF.

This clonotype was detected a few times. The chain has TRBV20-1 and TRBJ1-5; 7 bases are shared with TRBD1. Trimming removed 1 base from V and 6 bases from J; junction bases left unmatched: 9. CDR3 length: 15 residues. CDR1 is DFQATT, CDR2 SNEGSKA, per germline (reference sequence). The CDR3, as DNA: TGCAGTGCTAGAGTACAGGGGCGGTCGGGTCAGCCCCAGCATTTT. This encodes CSARVQGRSGQPQHF.

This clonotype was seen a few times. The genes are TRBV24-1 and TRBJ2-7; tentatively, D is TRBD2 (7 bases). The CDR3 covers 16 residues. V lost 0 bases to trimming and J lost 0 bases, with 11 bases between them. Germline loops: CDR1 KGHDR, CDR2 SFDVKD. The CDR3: CATSDLRGGLSYEQYF. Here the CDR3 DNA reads TGTGCCACCAGTGATTTGAGGGGGGGCCTCTCCTACGAGCAGTACTTC.

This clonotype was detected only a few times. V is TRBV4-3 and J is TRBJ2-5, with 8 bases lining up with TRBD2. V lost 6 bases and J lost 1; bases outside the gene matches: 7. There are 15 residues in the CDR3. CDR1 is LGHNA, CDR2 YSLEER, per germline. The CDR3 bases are TGCGCCAGCAGTCGTGGTAGCGGGGTCCAAGAGACCCAGTACTTC. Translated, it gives CASSRGSGVQETQYF.

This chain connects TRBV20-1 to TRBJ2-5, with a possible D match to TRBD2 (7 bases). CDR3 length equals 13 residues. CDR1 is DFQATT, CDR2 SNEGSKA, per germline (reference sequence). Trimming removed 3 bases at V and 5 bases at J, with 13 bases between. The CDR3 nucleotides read TGCAGTGCTAGTGACGGGGGGCGGGAGACCCAGTACTTC. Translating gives CSASDGGRETQYF.

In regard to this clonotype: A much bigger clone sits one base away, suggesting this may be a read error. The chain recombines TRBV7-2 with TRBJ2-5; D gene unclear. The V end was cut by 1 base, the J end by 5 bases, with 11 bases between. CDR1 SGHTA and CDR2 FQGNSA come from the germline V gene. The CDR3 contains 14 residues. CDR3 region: CASSLGVVGETQYF. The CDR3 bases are TGTGCCAGCAGCTTAGGTGTGGTTGGGGAGACCCAGTACTTC.

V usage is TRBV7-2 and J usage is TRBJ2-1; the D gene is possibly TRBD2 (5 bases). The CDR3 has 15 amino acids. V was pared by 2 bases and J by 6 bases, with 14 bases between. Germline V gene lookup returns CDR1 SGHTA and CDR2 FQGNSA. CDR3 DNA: TGTGCCAGCAGCTTATGGGCTAGCTTGAGCAATGAGCAGTTCTTC. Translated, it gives CASSLWASLSNEQFF.

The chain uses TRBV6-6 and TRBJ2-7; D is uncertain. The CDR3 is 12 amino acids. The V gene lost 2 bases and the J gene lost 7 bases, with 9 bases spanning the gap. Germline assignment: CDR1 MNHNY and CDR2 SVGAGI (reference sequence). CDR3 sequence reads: CASSYTLREQYF. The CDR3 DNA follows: TGTGCCAGCAGTTACACCCTCAGGGAGCAGTACTTC.

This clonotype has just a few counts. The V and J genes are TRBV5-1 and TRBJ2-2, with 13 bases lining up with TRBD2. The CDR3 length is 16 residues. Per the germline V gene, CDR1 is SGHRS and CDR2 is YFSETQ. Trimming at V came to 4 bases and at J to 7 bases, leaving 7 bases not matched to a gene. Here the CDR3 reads CASSPGLAGVVGELFF. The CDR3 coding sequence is TGCGCCAGCAGCCCCGGACTAGCGGGGGTTGTCGGGGAGCTGTTTTTT.

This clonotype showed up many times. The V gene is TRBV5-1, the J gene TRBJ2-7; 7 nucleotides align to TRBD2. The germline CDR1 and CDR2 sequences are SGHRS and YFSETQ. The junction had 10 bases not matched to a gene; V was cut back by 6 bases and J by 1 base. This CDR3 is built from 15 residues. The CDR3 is CASTPWGGGSYEQYF. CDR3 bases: TGCGCCAGCACGCCCTGGGGCGGGGGTTCCTACGAGCAGTACTTC.

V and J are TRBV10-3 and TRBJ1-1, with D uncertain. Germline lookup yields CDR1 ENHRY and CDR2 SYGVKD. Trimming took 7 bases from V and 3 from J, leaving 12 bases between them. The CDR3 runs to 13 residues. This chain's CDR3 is CAINPGRDTEAFF. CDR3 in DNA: TGTGCCATCAATCCGGGGAGGGACACTGAAGCTTTCTTT.